A selection of T cell receptor beta chains follows, all from one sample in a study of T cell responses to AZD1222 COVID-19 vaccine. The assay was immunoSEQ multiplex PCR, and TCRdb's table has in-frame clones only and misses some. Here the sample spans 100,000 to 150,000 clones, 85% to 95% being singletons. The sequenced sample was peripheral blood, obtained on day 0 of AZD1222 vaccination. Source of these receptors: an adult in good health. Both conserved end residues are part of each CDR3. The D gene is left open where the match is weak. Size values are once, few and many counts, or a class for expanded clones, and some rows have none.

d_call	j_call	v_call	clone_size	cdr3_aa	cdr3_nt
.	TRBJ1-1	TRBV11-3	.	CASSTQANTEAFF	TGTGCCAGCAGCACACAGGCGAACACTGAAGCTTTCTTT
.	TRBJ2-7	TRBV7-2	.	CASSLRDTRSSYEQYF	TGTGCCAGCAGCCTGCGGGACACCAGGAGCTCCTACGAGCAGTACTTC
.	TRBJ1-1	TRBV18	.	CASSPGAKLAEAFF	TGTGCCAGCTCACCCGGGGCCAAGTTGGCTGAAGCTTTCTTT
TRBD1	TRBJ2-2	TRBV4-3	.	CASSQVDRETGELFF	TGCGCCAGCAGCCAAGTCGACAGGGAAACCGGGGAGCTGTTTTTT
TRBD1	TRBJ1-5	TRBV9	.	CASSVGDSPNQPQHF	TGTGCCAGCAGCGTAGGGGACAGCCCCAATCAGCCCCAGCATTTT
TRBD1	TRBJ1-6	TRBV19	once	CASSTDRESPLHF	TGTGCCAGTAGTACTGACAGGGAGTCACCCCTCCACTTT
.	TRBJ1-5	TRBV18	.	CASSPSRSNQPQHF	TGTGCCAGCTCACCTAGCCGTAGCAATCAGCCCCAGCATTTT
.	TRBJ1-6	TRBV5-1	.	CASSLAGAGRSPLHF	TGCGCCAGCAGCTTGGCCGGGGCCGGGCGGTCACCCCTCCACTTT
TRBD2	TRBJ2-1	TRBV6-1	.	CASSEGSGRIDEQFF	TGTGCCAGCAGTGAAGGTAGCGGGAGGATTGACGAGCAGTTCTTC
.	TRBJ1-2	TRBV6-5	few	CASSYGHSYGYTF	TGTGCCAGCAGTTACGGGCACAGCTATGGCTACACCTTC
TRBD1	TRBJ2-6	TRBV2	.	CASTRDSSGVLTF	TGTGCCAGCACCCGGGACAGTTCTGGCGTCCTGACTTTC
.	TRBJ1-2	TRBV5-1	few	CASSLWRGYGYTF	TGCGCCAGCAGTCTCTGGAGGGGCTATGGCTACACCTTC
.	TRBJ2-1	TRBV6-5	.	CASSYWQGMGNEQFF	TGTGCCAGCAGTTACTGGCAGGGGATGGGCAATGAGCAGTTCTTC
TRBD1	TRBJ1-2	TRBV3-1/TRBV3-2	.	CASSLAQGAKGYTF	TGTGCCAGCAGCCTGGCTCAGGGGGCGAAGGGCTACACCTTC
.	TRBJ1-2	TRBV6-5	.	CASSSPGQINYGYTF	TGTGCCAGCAGTTCTCCGGGACAAATTAACTATGGCTACACCTTC
TRBD2	TRBJ2-3	TRBV6-5	.	CASRGGTSGRDTQYF	TGTGCCAGCAGGGGCGGGACTAGCGGGAGAGATACGCAGTATTTT
.	TRBJ2-3	TRBV29-1	.	CSVVRQALDTQYF	TGCAGCGTTGTTAGGCAGGCCTTGGATACGCAGTATTTT
.	TRBJ1-5	TRBV30	.	CAWSAGGGQPQHF	TGTGCCTGGAGTGCCGGTGGGGGACAGCCCCAGCATTTT
TRBD1	TRBJ1-4	TRBV29-1	.	CSPLDGGTGSEKLFF	TGCAGCCCTCTCGACGGGGGGACAGGGAGTGAAAAACTGTTTTTT
.	TRBJ1-4	TRBV5-1	.	CASSLDSGGEKLFF	TGCGCCAGCAGCTTGGACAGTGGGGGGGAAAAACTGTTTTTT
.	TRBJ2-1	TRBV18	.	CASSPPGGLHNEQFF	TGTGCCAGCTCACCACCGGGGGGTCTACACAATGAGCAGTTCTTC
TRBD1	TRBJ2-7	TRBV15	.	CATSRDWGQGLNEQYF	TGTGCCACCAGCAGAGATTGGGGACAGGGTCTAAACGAGCAGTACTTC
.	TRBJ2-5	TRBV7-3	.	CASSRGSQETQYF	TGTGCCAGCAGCCGAGGATCACAAGAGACCCAGTACTTC
.	TRBJ1-1	TRBV2	.	CASSGTYTEAFF	TGTGCCAGCAGTGGAACTTACACTGAAGCTTTCTTT